The T cell receptor (beta chain) described here comes from a study of blood T cell repertoires in COVID-19. Turning to the study itself: COVID-19 samples collected from the United States, Italy and Spain covered acute and convalescent phases. The analysed material was cDNA or gDNA that came from T cells, B-cell-depleted T cells, or PBMCs.

CDR3 size: 13 residues. Between the trimmed V and J ends, which lost 10 bases and 1 base, there was a span of 13 bases. Germline CDR1 is KGHSH and CDR2 is LQKENI. Per the study methods: Researchers report that nucleated cell counts were estimated from reference gene primer amplification. The protocol was immunoSEQ multiplex PCR, while the TCRdb copy is restricted to in-frame clones and leaves out a portion. V, J and clone size are taken as reported in that table, and D and trimming were inferred from the DNA itself. Among about 160,000 clones, about three quarters were seen once, and the ten largest hold approximately 2.6%.

The chain couples TRBV18 to TRBJ1-1; D is ambiguous. The specimen was peripheral blood. The sequence was collected from an older man with acute or convalescent COVID-19. The CDR3 spells CATALGGNTEAFF. The CDR3, as DNA: TGTGCCACCGCACTAGGAGGGAACACTGAAGCTTTCTTT.